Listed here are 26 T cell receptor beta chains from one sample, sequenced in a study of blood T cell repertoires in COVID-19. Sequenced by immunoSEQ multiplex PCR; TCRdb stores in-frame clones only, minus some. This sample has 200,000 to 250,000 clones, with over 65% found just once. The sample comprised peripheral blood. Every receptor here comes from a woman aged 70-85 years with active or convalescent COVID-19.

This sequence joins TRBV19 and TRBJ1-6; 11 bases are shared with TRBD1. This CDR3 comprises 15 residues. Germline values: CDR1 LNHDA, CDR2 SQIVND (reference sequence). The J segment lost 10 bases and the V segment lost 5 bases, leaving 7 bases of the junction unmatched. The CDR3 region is CASSPRDRGESPLHF. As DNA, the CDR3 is TGTGCCAGTAGTCCCCGGGACAGGGGGGAATCACCCCTCCACTTT.

In DNA, the CDR3 is TGTGCCAGCAGCTTAGCAGGAGGTGGTGAAAAACTGTTTTTT. Protein product: CASSLAGGGEKLFF. The chain carries TRBV7-9 and TRBJ1-4, with D hard to call. CDR1 is SEHNR and CDR2 is FQNEAQ in the germline V gene (reference sequence). Trimming left V 0 bases short and J 7 bases short, with 9 bases between. CDR3 length equals 14 residues.

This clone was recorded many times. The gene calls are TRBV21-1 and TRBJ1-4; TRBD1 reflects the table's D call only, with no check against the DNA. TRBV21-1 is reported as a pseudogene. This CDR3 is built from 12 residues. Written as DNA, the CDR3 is TGTGCCAGCGGGACAGGGGATGAAAAACTGTTTTTT. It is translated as CASGTGDEKLFF.

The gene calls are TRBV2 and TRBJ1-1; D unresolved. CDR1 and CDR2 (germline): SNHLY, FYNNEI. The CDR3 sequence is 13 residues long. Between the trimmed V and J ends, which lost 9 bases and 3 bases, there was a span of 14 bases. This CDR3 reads CARRYPPDTEAFF. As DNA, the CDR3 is TGTGCCAGAAGATACCCCCCGGACACTGAAGCTTTCTTT. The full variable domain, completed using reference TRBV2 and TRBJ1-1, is EPEVTQTPSHQVTQMGQEVILRCVPISNHLYFYWYRQILGQKVEFLVSFYNNEISEKSEIFDDQFSVERPDGSNFTLKIRSTKLEDSAMYFCARRYPPDTEAFFGQGTRLTVV.

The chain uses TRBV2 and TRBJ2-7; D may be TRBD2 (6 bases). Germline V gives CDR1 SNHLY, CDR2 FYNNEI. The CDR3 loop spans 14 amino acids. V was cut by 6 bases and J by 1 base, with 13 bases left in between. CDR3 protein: CASRRGSESYEQYF. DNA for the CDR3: TGTGCCAGCAGGCGGGGCAGCGAGTCCTACGAGCAGTACTTC.

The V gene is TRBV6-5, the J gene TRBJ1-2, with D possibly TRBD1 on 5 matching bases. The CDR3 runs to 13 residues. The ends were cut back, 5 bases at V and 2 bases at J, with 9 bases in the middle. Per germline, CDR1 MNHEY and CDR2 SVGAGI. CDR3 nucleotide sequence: TGTGCCAGCAGTCCGACAGAGAACTATGGCTACACCTTC. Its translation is CASSPTENYGYTF.

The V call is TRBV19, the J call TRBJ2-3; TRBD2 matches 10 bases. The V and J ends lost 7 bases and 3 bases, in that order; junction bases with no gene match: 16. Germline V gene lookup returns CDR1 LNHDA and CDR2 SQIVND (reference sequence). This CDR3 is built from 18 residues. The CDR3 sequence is CASKGSKAGGPGTDTQYF. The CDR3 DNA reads TGTGCCAGTAAGGGCTCGAAAGCGGGAGGGCCTGGAACAGATACGCAGTATTTT.

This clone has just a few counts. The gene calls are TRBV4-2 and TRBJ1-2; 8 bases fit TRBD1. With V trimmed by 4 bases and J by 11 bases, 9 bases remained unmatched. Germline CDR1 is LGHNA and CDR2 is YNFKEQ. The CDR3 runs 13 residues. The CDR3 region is CASSRGQGGRYTF. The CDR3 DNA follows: TGTGCCAGCAGCCGTGGACAGGGTGGTCGATACACCTTC.

The CDR3 DNA sequence: TGTGCCAGCAGGCCGACAGGGAATCCGTACAATGAGCAGTTCTTC. It translates to CASRPTGNPYNEQFF. This chain uses TRBV7-9 with TRBJ2-1; 7 bases match TRBD1. The CDR3 has 15 amino acids. Germline assignment: CDR1 SEHNR and CDR2 FQNEAQ (reference sequence). V lost 6 bases to trimming and J lost 4 bases; unmatched junction nucleotides: 9.

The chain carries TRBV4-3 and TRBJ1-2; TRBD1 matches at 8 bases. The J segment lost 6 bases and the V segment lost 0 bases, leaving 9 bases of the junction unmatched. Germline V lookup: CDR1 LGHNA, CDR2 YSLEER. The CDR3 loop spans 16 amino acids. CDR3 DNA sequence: TGCGCCAGCAGCCAAGATCGGGGGTCGGGACAGGATGGCTACACCTTC. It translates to CASSQDRGSGQDGYTF.

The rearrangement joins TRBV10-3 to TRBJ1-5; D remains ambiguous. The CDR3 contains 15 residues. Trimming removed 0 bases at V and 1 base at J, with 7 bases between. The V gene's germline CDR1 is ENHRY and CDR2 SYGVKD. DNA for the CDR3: TGTGCCATCAGTGAGTCGTCGCAGAGCAATCAGCCCCAGCATTTT. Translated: CAISESSQSNQPQHF.

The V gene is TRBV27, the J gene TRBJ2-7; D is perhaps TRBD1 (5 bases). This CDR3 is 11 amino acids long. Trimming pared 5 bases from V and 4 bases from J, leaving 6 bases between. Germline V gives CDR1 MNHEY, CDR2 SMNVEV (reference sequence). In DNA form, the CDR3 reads TGTGCCAGCAGTAGACAGTACGAGCAGTACTTC. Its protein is CASSRQYEQYF.

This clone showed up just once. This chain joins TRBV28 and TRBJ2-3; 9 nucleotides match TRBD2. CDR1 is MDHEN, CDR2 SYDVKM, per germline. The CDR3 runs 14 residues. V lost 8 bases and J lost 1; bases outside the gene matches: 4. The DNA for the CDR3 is TGTGCCAGCGGCGGGAGGGCCGGCACAGATACGCAGTATTTT. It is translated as CASGGRAGTDTQYF.

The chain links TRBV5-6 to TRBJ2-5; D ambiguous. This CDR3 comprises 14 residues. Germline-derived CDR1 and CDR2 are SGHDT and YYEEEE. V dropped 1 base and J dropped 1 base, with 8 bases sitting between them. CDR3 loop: CASSLSPSQETQYF. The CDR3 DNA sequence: TGTGCCAGCAGCTTGTCACCCAGCCAAGAGACCCAGTACTTC.

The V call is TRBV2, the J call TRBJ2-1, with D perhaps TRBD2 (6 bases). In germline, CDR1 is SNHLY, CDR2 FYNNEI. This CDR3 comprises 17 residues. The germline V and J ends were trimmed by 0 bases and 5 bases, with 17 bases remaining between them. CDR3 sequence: CASSEALRGLTHNEQFF. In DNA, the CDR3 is TGTGCCAGCAGTGAAGCGCTTCGGGGACTCACCCACAATGAGCAGTTCTTC.

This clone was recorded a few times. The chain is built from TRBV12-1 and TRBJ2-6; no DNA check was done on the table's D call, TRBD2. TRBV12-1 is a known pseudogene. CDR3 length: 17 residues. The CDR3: CASSFERSQAGANVLTF. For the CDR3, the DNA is TGTGCCAGCAGCTTTGAGCGGAGCCAGGCTGGGGCCAACGTCCTGACTTTC.

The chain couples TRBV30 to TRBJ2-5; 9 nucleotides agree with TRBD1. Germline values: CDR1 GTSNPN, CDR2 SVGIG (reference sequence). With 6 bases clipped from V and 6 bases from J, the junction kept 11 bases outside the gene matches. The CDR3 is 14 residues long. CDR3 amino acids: CACQRTGAGQTQYF. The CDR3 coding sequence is TGTGCCTGCCAGAGGACAGGGGCCGGGCAGACCCAGTACTTC.

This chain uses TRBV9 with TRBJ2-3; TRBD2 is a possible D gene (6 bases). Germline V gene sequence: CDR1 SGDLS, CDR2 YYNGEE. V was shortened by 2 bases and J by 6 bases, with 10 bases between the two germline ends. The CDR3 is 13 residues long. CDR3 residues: CASSVTSSDTQYF. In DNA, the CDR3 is TGTGCCAGCAGCGTTACTAGCAGTGATACGCAGTATTTT.

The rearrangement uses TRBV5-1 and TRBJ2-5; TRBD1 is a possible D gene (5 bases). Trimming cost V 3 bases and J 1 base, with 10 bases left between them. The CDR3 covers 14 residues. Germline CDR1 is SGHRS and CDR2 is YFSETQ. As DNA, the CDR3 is TGCGCCAGCAGCTCAGGGAATAGCCAAGAGACCCAGTACTTC. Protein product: CASSSGNSQETQYF.

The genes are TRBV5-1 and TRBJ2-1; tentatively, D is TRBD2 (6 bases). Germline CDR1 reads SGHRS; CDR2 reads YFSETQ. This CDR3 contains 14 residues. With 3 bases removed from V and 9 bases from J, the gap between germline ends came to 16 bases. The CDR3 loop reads CASSYYLPGGEQFF. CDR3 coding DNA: TGCGCCAGCAGCTATTACCTCCCCGGGGGTGAGCAGTTCTTC.

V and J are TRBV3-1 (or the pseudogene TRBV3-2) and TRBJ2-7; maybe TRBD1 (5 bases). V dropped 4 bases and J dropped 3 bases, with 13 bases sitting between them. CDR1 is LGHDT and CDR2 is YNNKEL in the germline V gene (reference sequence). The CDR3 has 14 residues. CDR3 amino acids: CASSPGYRLYEQYF. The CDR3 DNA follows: TGTGCCAGCAGCCCAGGGTACAGGCTCTACGAGCAGTACTTC.

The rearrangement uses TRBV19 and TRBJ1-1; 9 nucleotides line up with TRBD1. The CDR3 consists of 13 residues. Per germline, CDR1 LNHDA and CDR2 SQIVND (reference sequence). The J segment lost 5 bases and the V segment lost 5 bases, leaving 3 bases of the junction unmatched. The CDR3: CASSVTGGTEAFF. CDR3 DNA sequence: TGTGCCAGTAGTGTGACAGGGGGGACTGAAGCTTTCTTT.

CDR3 residues: CASSLEGGTPEAFF. CDR3 nucleotides: TGCGCCAGCAGCTTGGAGGGGGGGACCCCTGAAGCTTTCTTT. The chain recombines TRBV5-1 with TRBJ1-1; the D gene is possibly TRBD1 (6 bases). Trimming cost V 0 bases and J 6 bases, with 12 bases left between them. The CDR3 totals 14 residues. Germline V CDR1 and CDR2: SGHRS, YFSETQ.

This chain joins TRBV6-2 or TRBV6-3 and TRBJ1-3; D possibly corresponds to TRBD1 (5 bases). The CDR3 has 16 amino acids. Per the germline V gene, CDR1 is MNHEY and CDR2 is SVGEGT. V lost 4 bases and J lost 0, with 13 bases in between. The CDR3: CASSLGRDFSGNTIYF. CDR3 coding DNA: TGTGCCAGCAGTTTAGGACGGGACTTCTCTGGAAACACCATATATTTT.

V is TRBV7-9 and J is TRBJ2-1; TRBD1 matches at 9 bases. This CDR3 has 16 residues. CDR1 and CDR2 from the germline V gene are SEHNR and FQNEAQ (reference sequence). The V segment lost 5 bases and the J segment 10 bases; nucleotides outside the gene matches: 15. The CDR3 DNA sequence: TGTGCCAGCAGCCCCCAGACAGGGGGTGGCCCGGGGGAGCAGTTCTTC. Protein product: CASSPQTGGGPGEQFF.

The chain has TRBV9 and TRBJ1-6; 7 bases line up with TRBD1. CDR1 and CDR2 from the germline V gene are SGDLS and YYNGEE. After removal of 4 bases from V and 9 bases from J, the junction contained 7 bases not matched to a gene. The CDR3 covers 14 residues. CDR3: CASSIQGQPSPLHF. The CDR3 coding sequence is TGTGCCAGCAGCATTCAGGGACAGCCTTCACCCCTCCACTTT.